Listed below are T cell receptor beta chains from one sample, sequenced in a study of T-cell memory formation after mild COVID-19. TCRdb passed the 5' RACE reads through MiXCR, listing each CDR3 protein once. Of roughly 110,000 distinct CDR3 sequences in the sample, approximately 15% are singletons; the top ten hold 25% to 30%. The specimen sequenced was PBMCs or a T cell subset sorted from them (not recorded which). The receptors stem from an adult woman who had mild COVID-19 (a few samples of this study predate the infection). Cell type and time point are not known. The CDR3 runs from the conserved cysteine through the conserved F or W. Fields, in order: V gene, clone size, D gene, J gene, CDR3 DNA, CDR3 protein. A D gene is named only where the DNA matches it firmly. Clone size appears in some rows only: once, few, many, or a class for an expanded clone.

TRBV9	.	TRBD2	TRBJ2-7	TGTGCCAGCAGCGTAGCTCAAGCGGGGGAGCAGTACTTC	CASSVAQAGEQYF
TRBV7-9	few	.	TRBJ2-3	TGTGCCAGCAGCTTAGCGGCCCCCAGGACAGATACGCAGTATTTT	CASSLAAPRTDTQYF
TRBV20-1	few	.	TRBJ2-5	TGCAGTGCCTATCGAGAGACCCAGTACTTC	CSAYRETQYF
TRBV10-3	few	.	TRBJ2-7	TGTGCCATCAGTGACAGGGGCTACGAGCAGTACTTC	CAISDRGYEQYF
TRBV2	.	.	TRBJ1-5	TGTGCCAGCAGGTTAGGGTCGCAGCCCCAGCATTTT	CASRLGSQPQHF
TRBV4-1	.	.	TRBJ2-1	TGCGCCAGCAGCCAAGTAGTTGGGGCGACCCTCTACAATGAGCAGTTCTTC	CASSQVVGATLYNEQFF
TRBV29-1	.	.	TRBJ2-5	TGCAGCGTTGATGAACGAGCAGGGGAGACCCAGTACTTC	CSVDERAGETQYF
TRBV7-6	.	.	TRBJ2-7	TGTGCCAGCAGCACGACCGACGGAGAATACGAGCAGTACTTC	CASSTTDGEYEQYF
TRBV5-6	.	.	TRBJ2-7	TGTGCCAGCAGCTTGGAGACGACACCCGCTCACTTC	CASSLETTPAHF
TRBV5-1	.	.	TRBJ2-7	TGCGCCAGCAGGGTTGACCCAGCGCCACTCTACGAGCAGTACTTC	CASRVDPAPLYEQYF
TRBV20-1	.	TRBD1	TRBJ2-3	TGCAGTGCCGAGTGGGACAGAGGAACAGATACGCAGTATTTT	CSAEWDRGTDTQYF
TRBV21-1	many	.	TRBJ2-7	TGTGCCAGCAGCCCCTACGAGCAGTACTTC	CASSPYEQYF
TRBV5-1	once	TRBD1	TRBJ1-1	TGCGCCAGCAGCTACAGGGGGGAGACTGAAGCTTTCTTT	CASSYRGETEAFF
TRBV4-3	few	.	TRBJ2-7	TGCGCCAGCAGCCAATTCCTCAGCGGGCCGACCTACGAGCAGTACTTC	CASSQFLSGPTYEQYF
TRBV29-1	few	TRBD2	TRBJ2-1	TGCAGCGCCGATAGCGGGATCTCCTACAATGAGCAGTTCTTC	CSADSGISYNEQFF
TRBV10-2	.	TRBD2	TRBJ2-3	TGCGCCAGCAGTTTTTCCCAGGGACTAGTTCCAGATACGCAGTATTTT	CASSFSQGLVPDTQYF
TRBV7-3	few	TRBD2	TRBJ2-5	TGTGCCAGCAGCTCTAGCGGGGGGGCCCAAGAGACCCAGTACTTC	CASSSSGGAQETQYF
TRBV7-9	.	.	TRBJ1-5	TGTGCCAGCAGCTTACTGGACAGCAATCAGCCCCAGCATTTT	CASSLLDSNQPQHF
TRBV12-3/TRBV12-4	few	.	TRBJ2-7	TGTGCCAGCAGCTTATACCTAGGGGACGAGCAGTACTTC	CASSLYLGDEQYF
TRBV12-3/TRBV12-4	.	TRBD2	TRBJ2-5	TGTGCCAGCAAGTACGGGGGGGAGACCCAGTACTTC	CASKYGGETQYF